The clone carrying this T cell receptor (beta chain) was seen more than once but under ten times. This record belongs to a study of blood T cell repertoires in COVID-19. Study information: From T cells, B-cell-depleted T cells, or PBMCs came the material, which was cDNA or gDNA.

Germline values: CDR1 SGHAT, CDR2 FQNNGV. The CDR3 is 15 residues long. With V trimmed by 8 bases and J by 4 bases, 8 bases remained unmatched. TCRdb's copy holds only in-frame clones and misses some; the assay was immunoSEQ multiplex PCR. The sample yields roughly 80,000 clones, about four fifths seen once. The source is a man aged 80 or over with acute or convalescent COVID-19. What was sequenced was peripheral blood. The chain combines TRBV11-2 with TRBJ2-7; 13 bases are a match to TRBD2. The chain's CDR3 is CASVGLAGESYEQYF. As DNA, the CDR3 is TGTGCCAGCGTTGGACTAGCGGGAGAAAGTTACGAGCAGTACTTC.